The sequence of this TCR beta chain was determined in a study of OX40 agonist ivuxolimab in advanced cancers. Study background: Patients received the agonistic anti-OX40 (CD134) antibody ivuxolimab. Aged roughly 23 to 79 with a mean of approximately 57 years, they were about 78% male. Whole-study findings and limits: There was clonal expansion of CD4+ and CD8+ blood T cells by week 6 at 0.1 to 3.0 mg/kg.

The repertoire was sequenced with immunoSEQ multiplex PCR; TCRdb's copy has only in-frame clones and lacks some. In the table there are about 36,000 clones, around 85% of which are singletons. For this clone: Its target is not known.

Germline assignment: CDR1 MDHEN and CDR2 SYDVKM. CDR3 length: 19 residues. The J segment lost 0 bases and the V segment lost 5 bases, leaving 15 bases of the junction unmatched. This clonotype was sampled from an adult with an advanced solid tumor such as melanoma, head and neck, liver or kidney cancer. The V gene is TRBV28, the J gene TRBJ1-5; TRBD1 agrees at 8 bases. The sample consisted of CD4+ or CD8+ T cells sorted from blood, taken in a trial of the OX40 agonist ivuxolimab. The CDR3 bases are TGTGCCAGCAGTCACCCGGGACAGGCGGGGGTATATAGCAATCAGCCCCAGCATTTT. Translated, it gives CASSHPGQAGVYSNQPQHF.